One and the same sample provided the 2 T cell receptor beta chains below, sequenced in a study of T cell responses to AZD1222 COVID-19 vaccine. Sequenced by immunoSEQ multiplex PCR; TCRdb stores in-frame clones only, minus some. Of about 150,000 clones in the sample, 82% are singletons; the top ten hold around 4.3%. Sequencing was performed on peripheral blood, taken on day 0 of MenACWY control vaccination. Source of these receptors: an adult in good health.

This chain joins TRBV7-9 and TRBJ2-2; possibly TRBD2 for D (7 bases). The V gene lost 6 bases and the J gene lost 5 bases, with 19 bases spanning the gap. The CDR3 has 16 residues. Germline CDR1 SEHNR, CDR2 FQNEAQ (reference sequence). The CDR3 loop is CASSYAGGGQTGELFF. The CDR3 region has the DNA TGTGCCAGCAGTTACGCTGGCGGGGGCCAGACCGGGGAGCTGTTTTTT.

The rearrangement uses TRBV12-2 and TRBJ1-4; TRBD1 is the table's D call, not checked against the DNA. TRBV12-2 is a known pseudogene. This CDR3 has 17 amino acids. In DNA, the CDR3 is TGTGCAAGTCGCTTAGGCCCCCCAGGGGTCTCTGTTGAAAAACTGTTTTTT. It is translated as CASRLGPPGVSVEKLFF.